This paragraph covers one T cell receptor beta chain sequence. What it binds is not known. The entry originates in a study of blood T cells in healthy people across ages. Then a second PCR, running roughly 7 to 11 cycles, was carried out with a sample-barcoded 5' primer and a J-beta primer mix. Every cDNA molecule bore a tag from a template-switch adaptor containing 12 random nucleotides. One entry per CDR3 protein, called by TCRdb with MiXCR from the 5' RACE reads. Of some 1.5 million distinct CDR3 sequences listed, roughly 27% are singletons. Extraction of total RNA produced a minimum of 5 micrograms from each sample. Trimming shortened V by 5 bases and J by 6 bases, and 18 bases separated the two germline ends. This CDR3 is 15 amino acids long. The germline gives CDR1 SGHTA, CDR2 FQGNSA. Findings and caveats of the study: The diversity estimates, figures obtained from one million T cells, were considered underestimates.

This rearrangement joins TRBV7-2 to TRBJ2-3; D gene uncertain. This sequence originates from a young woman in good health. The sequencing input was blood. The CDR3 coding sequence is TGTGCCAGCAGCCTAGGGCTGGGTCGCGTCGATACGCAGTATTTT. The encoded protein is CASSLGLGRVDTQYF.